A single sample is the source of the 28 T cell receptor beta chains below, sequenced in a study of blood T cell repertoires in COVID-19. Clones were read by immunoSEQ multiplex PCR, and TCRdb kept only the in-frame ones, dropping some. The table shows 410,000 or so clones, with 75% to 90% occurring only once. Material for sequencing was peripheral blood. Source of these receptors: a woman in her thirties or forties with COVID-19, enrolled during active disease.

V and J are TRBV7-9 and TRBJ1-4; 7 nucleotides agree with TRBD1. The CDR3 consists of 16 residues. V trimming: 2 bases; J trimming: 4 bases; junction bases outside the gene matches: 7. The germline V gene has CDR1 SEHNR and CDR2 FQNEAQ (reference sequence). CDR3 bases: TGTGCCAGCAGCTTAAGCGGGGGACAGCGTAATGAAAAACTGTTTTTT. Encoded protein: CASSLSGGQRNEKLFF.

CDR3 DNA: TGTGCCAGCAGCCCCCGGGGAGGGATTGAAAAACTGTTTTTT. As protein: CASSPRGGIEKLFF. The V and J genes are TRBV6-5 and TRBJ1-4; D is unresolved. In germline, CDR1 is MNHEY, CDR2 SVGAGI. CDR3 length: 14 residues. V was clipped by 6 bases and J by 7 bases, with 15 bases between them.

As to this clone: A junction end diverges from the germline sequence, so it may reflect a read error. V and J are TRBV5-1 and TRBJ2-7, with 9 nucleotides matching TRBD1. This CDR3 region has 14 residues. The germline V gene encodes CDR1 SGHRS and CDR2 YFSETQ. CDR3 loop: CASSWGQGTYKQYF. The CDR3 nucleotides are TGCGCCAGCAGCTGGGGACAGGGCACCTACAAGCAGTACTTC.

The rearrangement joins TRBV7-9 to TRBJ2-5; 15 nucleotides agree with TRBD2. Germline CDR1 and CDR2: SEHNR and FQNEAQ (reference sequence). Trimming removed 4 bases from V and 3 bases from J; junction bases left unmatched: 12. The CDR3 has 19 amino acids. CDR3 sequence (DNA): TGTGCCAGCAGCTATGGACTAGCGGGAGGGCAAGACTTAAAAGAGACCCAGTACTTC. Translated: CASSYGLAGGQDLKETQYF. Using reference TRBV7-9 and TRBJ2-5 for the parts outside the CDR3, the full variable domain is DTGVSQNPRHKITKRGQNVTFRCDPISEHNRLYWYRQTLGQGPEFLTYFQNEAQLEKSRLLSDRFSAERPKGSFSTLEIQRTEQGDSAMYLCASSYGLAGGQDLKETQYFGPGTRLLVL.

The chain carries TRBV10-3 and TRBJ2-7, with a tentative D call TRBD1 (6 bases). V was pared by 5 bases and J by 2 bases, with 16 bases between. The CDR3 totals 15 residues. Looked up from germline, CDR1 is ENHRY and CDR2 is SYGVKD. CDR3 region: CAISNRLAGAYEQYF. The CDR3, as DNA: TGTGCCATCAGTAACCGGTTGGCAGGGGCCTACGAGCAGTACTTC.

V usage is TRBV6-4 and J usage is TRBJ2-1; tentative D call: TRBD1 (7 bases). CDR1 MRHNA and CDR2 SNTAGT come from the germline V gene. This CDR3 is built from 17 residues. The germline V and J ends were trimmed by 2 bases and 4 bases, with 18 bases remaining between them. The CDR3 protein is CASSDGPGDSPYNEQFF. Here the CDR3 DNA reads TGTGCCAGCAGTGACGGCCCGGGGGACAGCCCATACAATGAGCAGTTCTTC.

The V gene is TRBV4-1, the J gene TRBJ1-4, with 7 nucleotides matching TRBD1. Germline CDR1 and CDR2: MGHRA and YSYEKL. V lost 4 bases, J lost 10 bases, and 12 bases stayed unmatched. The CDR3 totals 15 residues. Here the CDR3 reads CASSPINEGAVKLFF. CDR3 coding DNA: TGCGCCAGCAGCCCCATCAACGAGGGGGCAGTAAAACTGTTTTTT.

The CDR3 region is CASKRNTEAFF. The CDR3 DNA is TGTGCCAGTAAGAGGAACACTGAAGCTTTCTTT. V usage is TRBV27 and J usage is TRBJ1-1; D remains ambiguous. The CDR3 has 11 amino acids. Germline values: CDR1 MNHEY, CDR2 SMNVEV (reference sequence). Trimming removed 9 bases from V and 1 base from J, with 6 bases in between.

The V and J genes are TRBV7-2 and TRBJ1-6, with TRBD1 as a possible D gene (5 bases). CDR1 is SGHTA and CDR2 is FQGNSA in the germline V gene. The CDR3 is made up of 16 amino acids. Trimming left V 5 bases short and J 6 bases short, with 17 bases between. CDR3 DNA sequence: TGTGCCAGCAGCGTCCGGGGGTCGGGGGGTAATTCACCCCTCCACTTT. This gives the protein CASSVRGSGGNSPLHF.

The chain combines TRBV6-5 with TRBJ1-4; the D is unclear. Germline-derived CDR1 and CDR2 are MNHEY and SVGAGI. There are 15 residues in the CDR3. Deletions cut 0 bases from V and 5 bases from J, with 10 bases between. Written as DNA, the CDR3 is TGTGCCAGCAGTTACTCGGGCCCCTCAAATGAAAAACTGTTTTTT. Protein sequence: CASSYSGPSNEKLFF.

The chain links TRBV7-9 to TRBJ1-1; D unclear. Looked up from germline, CDR1 is SEHNR and CDR2 is FQNEAQ (reference sequence). This CDR3 is 13 amino acids long. V lost 2 bases and J lost 4, with 8 bases in between. For the CDR3, the DNA is TGTGCCAGCAGCTTACTTCGTCCCACTGAAGCTTTCTTT. It is translated as CASSLLRPTEAFF.

The rearrangement uses TRBV9 and TRBJ1-1; 9 nucleotides align to TRBD1. The CDR3 is 15 amino acids. The germline CDR1 and CDR2 sequences are SGDLS and YYNGEE. The junction had 8 bases not matched to a gene; V was cut back by 4 bases and J by 4 bases. The CDR3 DNA is TGTGCCAGCAGCTTCGCTACAGGGGGCAGCACTGAAGCTTTCTTT. Encoded protein: CASSFATGGSTEAFF.

The chain combines TRBV27 with TRBJ2-3; 8 nucleotides agree with TRBD2. The germline V gene has CDR1 MNHEY and CDR2 SMNVEV (reference sequence). This CDR3 contains 17 residues. With 5 bases clipped from V and 1 base from J, the junction kept 11 bases outside the gene matches. The CDR3 sequence: CASSQSGLAGRTDTQYF. CDR3 nucleotide sequence: TGTGCCAGCAGTCAATCCGGCCTAGCGGGCCGCACAGATACGCAGTATTTT.

The V call is TRBV27, the J call TRBJ1-6, with 9 bases identical to TRBD1. Unmatched junction bases numbered 16, after V lost 5 bases and J lost 5 bases. Germline lookup yields CDR1 MNHEY and CDR2 SMNVEV (reference sequence). The CDR3 is 19 residues long. CDR3 DNA sequence: TGTGCCAGCAGTCTTGCTGTGGGCCACCGGGACAGGGATAATTCACCCCTCCACTTT. The encoded protein is CASSLAVGHRDRDNSPLHF.

J is TRBJ1-4 and V is TRBV7-2; a weak D match, TRBD1 (5 bases). The CDR3 loop spans 15 amino acids. Between the trimmed V and J ends, which lost 6 bases and 4 bases, there was a span of 15 bases. Germline CDR1 is SGHTA and CDR2 is FQGNSA. CDR3 protein: CASRYGRGSNEKLFF. The CDR3 coding sequence is TGTGCCAGCAGATACGGACGGGGGAGTAATGAAAAACTGTTTTTT.

This chain links TRBV27 with TRBJ2-5; possible D gene TRBD2, 7 bases. Trimming pared 2 bases from V and 5 bases from J, leaving 21 bases between. In germline, CDR1 is MNHEY, CDR2 SMNVEV (reference sequence). The CDR3 has 17 residues. This chain's CDR3 is CASSLRSGGAPRETQYF. Written as DNA, the CDR3 is TGTGCCAGCAGTTTAAGGTCGGGGGGCGCCCCCCGGGAGACCCAGTACTTC.

This chain links TRBV5-1 with TRBJ2-3; D is unclear. This CDR3 has 16 residues. V was trimmed by 0 bases and J by 0 bases, leaving 11 bases between them. The germline gives CDR1 SGHRS, CDR2 YFSETQ. In nucleotides, the CDR3 is TGCGCCAGCAGCTTGGATGCCTATTCGAGCACAGATACGCAGTATTTT. Protein sequence: CASSLDAYSSTDTQYF.

In regard to this clone: One junction end does not reproduce the germline sequence, and a read error may be involved. The gene calls are TRBV14 and TRBJ1-1; weak D call: TRBD1 (6 bases). CDR3 length: 16 residues. In germline, CDR1 is SGHDN, CDR2 FVKESK. The CDR3 nucleotides are TGTGCCAGCAGCCAAGAGACGACAGGAGCTAATCCTGACGCTTTCTTT. Translated: CASSQETTGANPDAFF.

The chain employs TRBV30 and TRBJ1-5; TRBD1 agrees at 12 bases. Germline assignment: CDR1 GTSNPN and CDR2 SVGIG (reference sequence). J was trimmed by 4 bases and V by 2 bases; bases with no gene match: 9. This CDR3 region has 17 residues. The CDR3 reads CAWSTGTGGKMNQPQHF. The CDR3 DNA reads as TGTGCCTGGAGTACCGGGACAGGGGGCAAGATGAATCAGCCCCAGCATTTT.

The rearrangement joins TRBV7-8 to TRBJ2-7, with 10 bases aligning to TRBD1. The CDR3 totals 16 residues. Per germline, CDR1 SGHVS and CDR2 FQNEAQ. Losses at the gene ends were 5 bases for V and 2 bases for J; bases not matched to a gene: 9. The CDR3 DNA reads TGTGCCAGCAGCCCACATGGGACAGGGGCAGCCTACGAGCAGTACTTC. The encoded protein is CASSPHGTGAAYEQYF.

The V call is TRBV19, the J call TRBJ1-5; 8 bases are a match to TRBD1. The CDR3 consists of 13 residues. Looked up from germline, CDR1 is LNHDA and CDR2 is SQIVND (reference sequence). J was trimmed by 7 bases and V by 5 bases; bases with no gene match: 4. The CDR3 loop reads CASSEDRAQPQHF. The CDR3 nucleotides are TGTGCCAGTAGTGAGGACAGGGCGCAGCCCCAGCATTTT.

This chain uses TRBV28 with TRBJ2-1; 9 bases line up with TRBD1. V shed 2 bases, J shed 6 bases, and the junction held 11 bases outside the gene matches. The CDR3 runs 17 residues. Per the germline V gene, CDR1 is MDHEN and CDR2 is SYDVKM. For the CDR3, the DNA is TGTGCCAGCAGTTTAGTGGACAGGGGAGGGTTCGGCAATGAGCAGTTCTTC. Translated: CASSLVDRGGFGNEQFF.

The chain uses TRBV6-6 and TRBJ1-6; D is possibly TRBD1 (6 bases). There are 16 residues in the CDR3. Trimming took off 0 bases at V and 5 bases at J, with 11 bases between the two ends. Germline V gives CDR1 MNHNY, CDR2 SVGAGI (reference sequence). CDR3 DNA: TGTGCCAGCAGTTACTCACAGGGAGGGAATAATTCACCCCTCCACTTT. Translating it yields CASSYSQGGNNSPLHF.

The chain carries TRBV27 and TRBJ1-1; no definite D call. Germline V gives CDR1 MNHEY, CDR2 SMNVEV (reference sequence). CDR3 length: 14 residues. Deletions cut 5 bases from V and 5 bases from J, with 15 bases between. The CDR3 loop is CASSPRQPGTEAFF. CDR3 nucleotides: TGTGCCAGCAGTCCCCGGCAGCCCGGGACTGAAGCTTTCTTT.

This chain joins TRBV19 and TRBJ1-1, with a possible D match to TRBD1 (5 bases). The CDR3 totals 15 residues. Trimming pared 10 bases from V and 4 bases from J, leaving 22 bases between. The germline V gene encodes CDR1 LNHDA and CDR2 SQIVND (reference sequence). CDR3 protein: CATLRVQGGGTEAFF. As DNA, the CDR3 is TGTGCCACCCTAAGGGTTCAGGGCGGCGGCACTGAAGCTTTCTTT. Full variable domain (remainder filled in from reference TRBV19 and TRBJ1-1): DGGITQSPKYLFRKEGQNVTLSCEQNLNHDAMYWYRQDPGQGLRLIYYSQIVNDFQKGDIAEGYSVSREKKESFPLTVTSAQKNPTAFYLCATLRVQGGGTEAFFGQGTRLTVV.

This clone came up once. The chain combines TRBV6-2 or TRBV6-3 with TRBJ2-1, with a possible D match to TRBD2 (5 bases). CDR1 MNHEY and CDR2 SVGEGT come from the germline V gene. The CDR3 runs to 14 residues. The V end was cut by 4 bases, the J end by 5 bases, with 12 bases between. CDR3 in DNA: TGTGCCAGCAGTTGGGCGGGCCAGGACAATGAGCAGTTCTTC. It yields the protein CASSWAGQDNEQFF.

The chain joins TRBV2 to TRBJ1-1; D perhaps matches TRBD1 (5 bases). CDR3 length: 15 amino acids. Trimming left V 8 bases short and J 5 bases short, with 21 bases between. Germline CDR1 and CDR2: SNHLY and FYNNEI. The CDR3, as DNA: TGTGCCAGCCCTGGGGCTTCCCGGGGAGGGACTGAAGCTTTCTTT. Its translation is CASPGASRGGTEAFF.

The chain recombines TRBV7-2 with TRBJ2-1, with no clear D. V was clipped by 1 base and J by 6 bases, with 4 bases between them. The CDR3 consists of 12 residues. In germline, CDR1 is SGHTA, CDR2 FQGNSA. CDR3 DNA: TGTGCCAGCAGCTTAGACATCAATGAGCAGTTCTTC. Its protein product is CASSLDINEQFF. The complete variable domain, with remaining parts taken from reference TRBV7-2 and TRBJ2-1, reads GAGVSQSPSNKVTEKGKDVELRCDPISGHTALYWYRQSLGQGLEFLIYFQGNSAPDKSGLPSDRFSAERTGGSVSTLTIQRTQQEDSAVYLCASSLDINEQFFGPGTRLTVL.